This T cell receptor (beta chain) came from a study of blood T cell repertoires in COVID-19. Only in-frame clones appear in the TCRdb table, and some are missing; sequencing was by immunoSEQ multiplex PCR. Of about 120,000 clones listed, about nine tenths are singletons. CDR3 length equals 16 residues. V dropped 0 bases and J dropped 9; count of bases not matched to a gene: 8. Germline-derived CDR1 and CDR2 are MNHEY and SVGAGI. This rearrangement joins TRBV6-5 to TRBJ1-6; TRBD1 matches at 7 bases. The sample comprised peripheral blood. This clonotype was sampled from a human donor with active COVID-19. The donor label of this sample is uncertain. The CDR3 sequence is CASSYSTGAEVSPLHF. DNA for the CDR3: TGTGCCAGCAGTTACTCCACAGGGGCAGAGGTTTCACCCCTCCACTTT.